This T cell receptor beta chain comes out of a study of T cell repertoires in cytomegalovirus infection. Study context: It was the public TCR beta signatures that indicated both CMV infection and matching HLA type.

Findings and limits, study-wide: CMV-specific TCR beta clonotypes restricted by HLA-C dominated the ex vivo response.

The CDR3 consists of 13 residues. Germline CDR1 and CDR2: SGHAT and FQNNGV. V lost 5 bases and J lost 10, with 12 bases in between. TCRdb recomputed calls from the reads with MiXCR, one row per CDR3 protein. The data show approximately 200,000 distinct CDR3 sequences, about 28% seen once. Comment on this clonotype: What it binds is not known.

Material: PBMCs. The chain recombines TRBV11-2 with TRBJ1-6; no clear D. The source is a human donor in good health (CMV status not recorded). Some clones in this sample may be carry-over from other donors' samples. The DNA of the CDR3 is TGTGCCAGCAGCGAGGGCAGGAGGTCACCCCTCCACTTT. Protein: CASSEGRRSPLHF.